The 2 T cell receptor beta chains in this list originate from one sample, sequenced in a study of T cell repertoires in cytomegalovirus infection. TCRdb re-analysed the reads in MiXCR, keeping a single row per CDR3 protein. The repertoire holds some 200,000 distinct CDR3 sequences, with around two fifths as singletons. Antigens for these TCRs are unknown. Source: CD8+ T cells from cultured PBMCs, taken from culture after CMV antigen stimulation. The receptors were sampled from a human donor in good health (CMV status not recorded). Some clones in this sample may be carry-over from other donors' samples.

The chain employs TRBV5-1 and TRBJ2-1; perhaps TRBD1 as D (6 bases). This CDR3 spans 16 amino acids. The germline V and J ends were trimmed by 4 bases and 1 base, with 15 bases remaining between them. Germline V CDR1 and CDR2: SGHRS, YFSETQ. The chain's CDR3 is CASSTKTGPSYNEQFF. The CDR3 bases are TGCGCCAGCAGCACAAAGACAGGACCTTCCTACAATGAGCAGTTCTTC. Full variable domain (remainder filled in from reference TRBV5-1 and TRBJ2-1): KAGVTQTPRYLIKTRGQQVTLSCSPISGHRSVSWYQQTPGQGLQFLFEYFSETQRNKGNFPGRFSGRQFSNSRSEMNVSTLELGDSALYLCASSTKTGPSYNEQFFGPGTRLTVL.

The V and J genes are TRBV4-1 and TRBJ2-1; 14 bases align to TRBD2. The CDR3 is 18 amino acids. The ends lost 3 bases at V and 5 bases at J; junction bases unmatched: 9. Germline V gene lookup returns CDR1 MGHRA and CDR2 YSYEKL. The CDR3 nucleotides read TGCGCCAGCAGCCACCCATGGACTAGCGGGAGGCGTGACAATGAGCAGTTCTTC. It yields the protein CASSHPWTSGRRDNEQFF.